Shown below are 21 T cell receptor beta chains from a single sample sequenced in a study of blood T cells in healthy people across ages (dated by TCRdb to between 2014 and 2016). Library creation used 5' RACE. The sequencer listed for this sample is Illumina HiSeq 2500. A second PCR of roughly 6 to 11 cycles was run with a J-beta primer mix and a sample-barcoded 5' primer. The public reads were reanalyzed by TCRdb: fastp trimming at Q25, MiXCR alignment, in-frame beta chains only. Rows with a matching CDR3 protein are joined into one entry that keeps the most common DNA and genes. The table for this sample lists 1.5 million to 2 million distinct CDR3 sequences; 49% of them were counted only once. The leading ten clones occupy roughly 2% of the sample. Source material: blood. The receptors shown here come from a woman in her 40s in good health.

The rearrangement links TRBV20-1 to TRBJ2-3, with D maybe TRBD2 (6 bases). CDR3 length equals 17 residues. Germline assignment: CDR1 DFQATT and CDR2 SNEGSKA (reference sequence). V gave up 4 bases and J gave up 2 bases, with 22 bases separating them. In DNA, the CDR3 is TGCAGTGCTATCTCTCCCCAAGCGGGCACGACCACAGATACGCAGTATTTT. It codes for CSAISPQAGTTTDTQYF.

This clonotype has just one count. The chain has TRBV27 and TRBJ1-6, with D unresolved. The CDR3 has 13 residues. Looked up from germline, CDR1 is MNHEY and CDR2 is SMNVEV (reference sequence). Trimming cost V 3 bases and J 9 bases, with 9 bases left between them. CDR3 protein: CASSFLRRSPLHF. The CDR3 nucleotides are TGTGCCAGCAGTTTCCTTCGGCGTTCACCCCTCCACTTT.

This clonotype is a singleton in its sample. The V and J genes are TRBV7-2 and TRBJ1-6; 7 bases agree with TRBD1. J gave up 0 bases and V 3 bases, and 5 bases lay outside the gene matches. The CDR3 length is 17 residues. Germline V lookup: CDR1 SGHTA, CDR2 FQGNSA. CDR3 amino acids: CASSFLYRGSYNSPLHF. The CDR3 nucleotides are TGTGCCAGCAGCTTTCTATACAGGGGCTCCTATAATTCACCCCTCCACTTT. Looking up the rest from reference TRBV7-2 and TRBJ1-6 gives the full variable domain: GAGVSQSPSNKVTEKGKDVELRCDPISGHTALYWYRQSLGQGLEFLIYFQGNSAPDKSGLPSDRFSAERTGGSVSTLTIQRTQQEDSAVYLCASSFLYRGSYNSPLHFGNGTRLTVT.

This clonotype was seen only a few times. Written as DNA, the CDR3 is TGTGCCAGCAGCCGTCGCGTGGGCACCACGGGGGGGGCCAACGTCCTGACTTTC. Translation: CASSRRVGTTGGANVLTF. J is TRBJ2-6 and V is TRBV6-1, with D maybe TRBD2 (5 bases). CDR3 size: 18 residues. CDR1 and CDR2 (germline): MNHNS, SASEGT. Trimming pared 6 bases from V and 4 bases from J, leaving 22 bases between.

This clonotype was counted a few times. The chain employs TRBV10-3 and TRBJ2-1; 8 bases agree with TRBD1. V dropped 6 bases and J dropped 8; count of bases not matched to a gene: 9. This CDR3 has 14 amino acids. Germline lookup yields CDR1 ENHRY and CDR2 SYGVKD. The CDR3 spells CAISTRTGRDEQFF. The CDR3 nucleotides read TGTGCCATCAGCACTAGGACAGGGCGGGATGAGCAGTTCTTC.

The rearrangement links TRBV10-3 to TRBJ2-7, with D tentatively TRBD2 (6 bases). The V end lost 0 bases, the J end lost 7 bases, and 10 bases lay between the germline ends. Germline lookup yields CDR1 ENHRY and CDR2 SYGVKD. This CDR3 has 13 residues. Here the CDR3 DNA reads TGTGCCATCAGTGAGTCCCAGGCGGGGGAGCAGTACTTC. Translating it yields CAISESQAGEQYF.

The chain is built from TRBV4-3 and TRBJ1-2; TRBD1 aligns across 8 bases. V lost 1 base, J lost 4 bases, and 11 bases stayed unmatched. CDR3 length: 17 residues. Germline CDR1 LGHNA, CDR2 YSLEER. The DNA for the CDR3 is TGCGCCAGCAGCCAAGGTGTGTCACAGGGGGGACTCTATGGCTACACCTTC. This translates into CASSQGVSQGGLYGYTF.

The V and J genes are TRBV20-1 and TRBJ1-2; D remains ambiguous. Trimming took 6 bases from V and 8 from J, leaving 13 bases between them. The CDR3 sequence is 11 residues long. Germline loops: CDR1 DFQATT, CDR2 SNEGSKA (reference sequence). The CDR3: CSADDIHGYTF. The CDR3 region has the DNA TGCAGTGCCGACGACATACACGGCTACACCTTC.

V and J are TRBV5-1 and TRBJ2-1, with TRBD1 matching 9 bases. Germline lookup yields CDR1 SGHRS and CDR2 YFSETQ. V was clipped by 1 base and J by 7 bases; unmatched bases: 15. This CDR3 spans 18 amino acids. CDR3 in amino acids: CASSLTLPGTGSGNEQFF. The CDR3, as DNA: TGCGCCAGCAGCTTGACTCTCCCCGGGACAGGGAGTGGAAATGAGCAGTTCTTC.

This clonotype occurred a few times. The chain employs TRBV20-1 and TRBJ2-5; D possibly corresponds to TRBD1 (6 bases). V was trimmed by 4 bases and J by 1 base, leaving 16 bases between them. Germline values: CDR1 DFQATT, CDR2 SNEGSKA (reference sequence). The CDR3 runs to 15 residues. The CDR3 DNA reads TGCAGTGCTACTTCCTTCAGGGGAGCCCAAGAGACCCAGTACTTC. It specifies CSATSFRGAQETQYF.

The chain combines TRBV2 with TRBJ2-5; 7 bases match TRBD1. The CDR3 has 15 amino acids. J gave up 0 bases and V 10 bases, and 11 bases lay outside the gene matches. The germline V gene has CDR1 SNHLY and CDR2 FYNNEI. The CDR3 reads CATFRTGGNQETQYF. The CDR3 DNA is TGTGCCACCTTCAGGACAGGTGGGAACCAAGAGACCCAGTACTTC.

Here the CDR3 DNA reads TGTGCCAGCAGCTTAGGAGTGACGGAGAAAAACATTCAGTACTTC. This sequence encodes CASSLGVTEKNIQYF. This chain connects TRBV7-2 to TRBJ2-4; unclear D gene. Trimming took off 1 base at V and 4 bases at J, with 11 bases between the two ends. The CDR3 covers 15 residues. CDR1 is SGHTA, CDR2 FQGNSA, per germline.

The CDR3 sequence: CASSQRERNNEQFF. The CDR3 bases are TGTGCCAGCAGCCAGAGGGAGAGAAACAATGAGCAGTTCTTC. This sequence joins TRBV11-3 and TRBJ2-1; weak D call: TRBD2 (5 bases). Trimming shortened V by 5 bases and J by 5 bases, and 13 bases separated the two germline ends. This CDR3 region has 14 residues. Looked up from germline, CDR1 is SGHNT and CDR2 is YENEEA. Together with reference TRBV11-3 and TRBJ2-1, the CDR3 gives the full variable domain: EAGVVQSPRYKIIEKKQPVAFWCNPISGHNTLYWYLQNLGQGPELLIRYENEEAVDDSQLPKDRFSAERLKGVDSTLKIQPAELGDSAVYLCASSQRERNNEQFFGPGTRLTVL.

This chain connects TRBV7-9 to TRBJ2-1; 7 nucleotides align to TRBD1. This CDR3 has 13 residues. V lost 2 bases and J lost 8; bases outside the gene matches: 3. The V gene's germline CDR1 is SEHNR and CDR2 FQNEAQ (reference sequence). The CDR3 coding sequence is TGTGCCAGCAGCTTAACAGGGGATGATGAGCAGTTCTTC. It codes for CASSLTGDDEQFF.

This chain joins TRBV6-6 and TRBJ2-5, with 8 nucleotides matching TRBD2. The last part of the DNA fits TRBJ2-7 better; the J call may be wrong. The CDR3 extends over 14 amino acids. Germline CDR1 and CDR2: MNHNY and SVGAGI (reference sequence). CDR3 nucleotides: TGTGCCAGCAGCCCCGGACTAGCAGACCACGAGCAGTACTTC. It yields the protein CASSPGLADHEQYF.

The V and J genes are TRBV5-1 and TRBJ2-3, with D tentatively TRBD1 (6 bases). The CDR3 runs to 13 residues. The germline V gene encodes CDR1 SGHRS and CDR2 YFSETQ. Trimming pared 7 bases from V and 3 bases from J, leaving 12 bases between. The CDR3 here is CASGGLGTDTQYF. The CDR3 DNA reads TGCGCCAGCGGGGGCCTGGGAACAGATACGCAGTATTTT.

The chain couples TRBV6-5 to TRBJ1-4; TRBD1 aligns across 8 bases. Germline CDR1 MNHEY, CDR2 SVGAGI. Trimming cost V 5 bases and J 9 bases; bases outside gene matches: 11. There are 15 residues in the CDR3. The CDR3 loop reads CASSTVTGGRKKLFF. The CDR3 DNA reads TGTGCCAGCAGTACGGTTACAGGGGGGAGGAAAAAACTGTTTTTT.

J is TRBJ2-7 and V is TRBV15; 7 bases are a match to TRBD2. The germline gives CDR1 LNHNV, CDR2 YYDKDF (reference sequence). CDR3 length equals 12 residues. Losses at the gene ends were 8 bases for V and 3 bases for J; bases not matched to a gene: 4. The CDR3 DNA follows: TGTGCCACCTCCACGGGGGGCTACGAGCAGTACTTC. Amino acid sequence: CATSTGGYEQYF.

This chain links TRBV20-1 with TRBJ2-1; the D gene is possibly TRBD2 (7 bases). With 6 bases removed from V and 4 bases from J, the gap between germline ends came to 19 bases. From germline, CDR1 is DFQATT and CDR2 SNEGSKA (reference sequence). This CDR3 spans 15 amino acids. CDR3 amino acids: CSARGGGGVYNEQFF. For the CDR3, the DNA is TGCAGTGCCCGCGGGGGCGGGGGAGTATACAATGAGCAGTTCTTC.

This clonotype came up a few times. This chain connects TRBV20-1 to TRBJ2-1; the match to TRBD2 covers 12 bases. Germline lookup yields CDR1 DFQATT and CDR2 SNEGSKA (reference sequence). The CDR3 consists of 15 residues. The V gene end was trimmed by 3 bases and the J gene end by 9 bases; junction bases not matched to a gene: 9. This CDR3 is CSASWGLAGGREQFF. Here the CDR3 DNA reads TGCAGTGCTAGCTGGGGGCTAGCGGGGGGGCGTGAGCAGTTCTTC.

This chain links TRBV7-2 with TRBJ2-6; 7 bases are shared with TRBD1. The germline CDR1 and CDR2 sequences are SGHTA and FQGNSA. CDR3 size: 16 residues. The J segment lost 2 bases and the V segment lost 4 bases, leaving 5 bases of the junction unmatched. CDR3 protein: CASSSDRQAGANVLTF. CDR3 sequence (DNA): TGTGCCAGCAGCTCGGACAGGCAGGCTGGGGCCAACGTCCTGACTTTC.